These T cell receptor beta chains were read from a single sample in a study of blood T cell repertoires in COVID-19. Method: immunoSEQ multiplex PCR; TCRdb's copy keeps in-frame clones and lacks some. The repertoire consists of approximately 300,000 clones, with 86% occurring once and the leading ten covering 1.5% to 2%. The sequencing sample was made of peripheral blood. The receptors were sampled from a woman aged 45-60 years with acute or convalescent COVID-19. CDR3s include the opening cysteine and the closing phenylalanine or tryptophan. D genes are given only for firm matches. Size tells how often a clone was seen (once, few, many) or the class of an expanded clone, and some rows leave it out.

D gene: TRBD1
J gene: TRBJ1-1
clone size: -
V gene: TRBV24-1
CDR3 length: 15
CDR3 DNA: TGTGCCACCAGTGATGCGGGGACAGGGGACACTGAAGCTTTCTTT
CDR3 protein: CATSDAGTGDTEAFF

D gene: TRBD2
J gene: TRBJ2-1
clone size: -
V gene: TRBV4-3
CDR3 length: 17
CDR3 DNA: TGCGCCAGCAGCCATGAAACCACTAGCGGGTCCTACAATGAGCAGTTCTTC
CDR3 protein: CASSHETTSGSYNEQFF

D gene: TRBD1
J gene: TRBJ1-2
clone size: -
V gene: TRBV7-9
CDR3 length: 12
CDR3 DNA: TGTGCCAGCAGACCCGGACAGGGTGGCTACACCTTC
CDR3 protein: CASRPGQGGYTF

D gene: -
J gene: TRBJ1-1
clone size: -
V gene: TRBV7-3
CDR3 length: 13
CDR3 DNA: TGTGCCAGCAGCCCCGGCGGGGACACTGAAGCTTTCTTT
CDR3 protein: CASSPGGDTEAFF

D gene: TRBD1
J gene: TRBJ1-5
clone size: -
V gene: TRBV7-2
CDR3 length: 17
CDR3 DNA: TGTGCCAGCAGCTTAGCGGGACAGGGGGTAGAAAATCAGCCCCAGCATTTT
CDR3 protein: CASSLAGQGVENQPQHF

D gene: TRBD1
J gene: TRBJ2-7
clone size: -
V gene: TRBV7-2
CDR3 length: 12
CDR3 DNA: TGTGCCAGCAGCGCGGACAGGTACGAGCAGTACTTC
CDR3 protein: CASSADRYEQYF

D gene: TRBD2
J gene: TRBJ2-7
clone size: -
V gene: TRBV7-2
CDR3 length: 17
CDR3 DNA: TGTGCCAGCAGCTCCCCACTCGGACTAGCGGGAGGTGGGGAGCAGTACTTC
CDR3 protein: CASSSPLGLAGGGEQYF

D gene: -
J gene: TRBJ1-4
clone size: -
V gene: TRBV19
CDR3 length: 14
CDR3 DNA: TGTGCCAGTAGTATTGAGCCGGCGGATGAAAAACTGTTTTTT
CDR3 protein: CASSIEPADEKLFF

D gene: -
J gene: TRBJ1-1
clone size: -
V gene: TRBV18
CDR3 length: 14
CDR3 DNA: TGTGCCAGCTCCCCCCTGACAAGGAACACTGAAGCTTTCTTT
CDR3 protein: CASSPLTRNTEAFF

D gene: -
J gene: TRBJ2-4
clone size: few
V gene: TRBV2
CDR3 length: 13
CDR3 DNA: TGTGCCAGCAGTATCGGCAGTGAGAGCGTTCAGTACTTC
CDR3 protein: CASSIGSESVQYF

D gene: -
J gene: TRBJ1-4
clone size: -
V gene: TRBV28
CDR3 length: 14
CDR3 DNA: TGTGCCAGCAGCCTCAGGGCCAAGATTGAAAAACTGTTTTTT
CDR3 protein: CASSLRAKIEKLFF

D gene: -
J gene: TRBJ2-1
clone size: -
V gene: TRBV11-2
CDR3 length: 16
CDR3 DNA: TGTGCCAGCAGCGGAGAAGGGGCGGTTACATACAATGAGCAGTTCTTC
CDR3 protein: CASSGEGAVTYNEQFF

D gene: -
J gene: TRBJ2-1
clone size: -
V gene: TRBV5-1
CDR3 length: 15
CDR3 DNA: TGCGCCAGCAGCTTGGCAGGGGTGTCCTACAATGAGCAGTTCTTC
CDR3 protein: CASSLAGVSYNEQFF

D gene: -
J gene: TRBJ2-7
clone size: -
V gene: TRBV7-9
CDR3 length: 16
CDR3 DNA: TGTGCCAGCAGCTTAGAGGGGCGTCGATCTTCCTACGAGCAGTACTTC
CDR3 protein: CASSLEGRRSSYEQYF

D gene: -
J gene: TRBJ2-5
clone size: once
V gene: TRBV3-1/TRBV3-2
CDR3 length: 14
CDR3 DNA: TGTGCCAGCAGCCAAAGTCAGGGGCAGGAGACCCAGTACTTC
CDR3 protein: CASSQSQGQETQYF

D gene: -
J gene: TRBJ2-6
clone size: -
V gene: TRBV7-9
CDR3 length: 15
CDR3 DNA: TGTGCCAGCAGTCATAGTAACTCTGGGGCCAACGTCCTGACTTTC
CDR3 protein: CASSHSNSGANVLTF

D gene: -
J gene: TRBJ2-7
clone size: -
V gene: TRBV28
CDR3 length: 12
CDR3 DNA: TGTGCCAGCGACATTAGGGGTGGCGAGCAGTACTTC
CDR3 protein: CASDIRGGEQYF

D gene: TRBD2
J gene: TRBJ2-5
clone size: -
V gene: TRBV2
CDR3 length: 15
CDR3 DNA: TGTGCCAGCAGTGCCCTTAGCGGGAGAAAAGAGACCCAGTACTTC
CDR3 protein: CASSALSGRKETQYF

D gene: TRBD1
J gene: TRBJ2-1
clone size: -
V gene: TRBV24-1
CDR3 length: 16
CDR3 DNA: TGTGCCACCAGTGATTTCTTGAAGACAGGGTTCGATGAGCAGTTCTTC
CDR3 protein: CATSDFLKTGFDEQFF

D gene: -
J gene: TRBJ2-1
clone size: -
V gene: TRBV24-1
CDR3 length: 16
CDR3 DNA: TGTGCCACCAGTGATTTTAGTAGGACTCAATACAATGAGCAGTTCTTC
CDR3 protein: CATSDFSRTQYNEQFF

D gene: TRBD1
J gene: TRBJ1-6
clone size: few
V gene: TRBV5-6
CDR3 length: 14
CDR3 DNA: TGTGCCAGCAGCTTGACAGGGACAGATTCACCCCTCCACTTT
CDR3 protein: CASSLTGTDSPLHF

D gene: TRBD1
J gene: TRBJ1-1
clone size: -
V gene: TRBV28
CDR3 length: 14
CDR3 DNA: TGTGCCAGCAGCCTAATGGGGGCGGGACAGGTAGCTTTCTTT
CDR3 protein: CASSLMGAGQVAFF

D gene: TRBD2
J gene: TRBJ2-1
clone size: -
V gene: TRBV11-2
CDR3 length: 14
CDR3 DNA: TGTGCCAGCAGCTTAGCTAGCGGTAACAATGAGCAGTTCTTC
CDR3 protein: CASSLASGNNEQFF

D gene: TRBD1
J gene: TRBJ1-1
clone size: -
V gene: TRBV4-1
CDR3 length: 15
CDR3 DNA: TGCGCCAGCAGCCAATCGGGACAGGGGAACACTGAAGCTTTCTTT
CDR3 protein: CASSQSGQGNTEAFF

D gene: TRBD2
J gene: TRBJ2-1
clone size: -
V gene: TRBV6-2/TRBV6-3
CDR3 length: 18
CDR3 DNA: TGTGCCAGCAGTTACTCGTATGTGAGACTAGCGGGAGAGTATGAGCAGTTCTTC
CDR3 protein: CASSYSYVRLAGEYEQFF

D gene: -
J gene: TRBJ2-7
clone size: -
V gene: TRBV5-1
CDR3 length: 14
CDR3 DNA: TGCGCCAGCAGCTTGGATGGTGAGAGCTCCCAGCAGTACTTC
CDR3 protein: CASSLDGESSQQYF

D gene: -
J gene: TRBJ2-1
clone size: few
V gene: TRBV7-6
CDR3 length: 18
CDR3 DNA: TGTGCCAGCAGCCAAGTATTTAGAGGGCGAGTAGTTTTTAATGAGCAGTTCTTC
CDR3 protein: CASSQVFRGRVVFNEQFF

D gene: -
J gene: TRBJ1-2
clone size: few
V gene: TRBV10-3
CDR3 length: 13
CDR3 DNA: TGTGCCATCAGTGAAGGACAGCCCTATGGCTACACCTTC
CDR3 protein: CAISEGQPYGYTF

D gene: TRBD1
J gene: TRBJ2-1
clone size: -
V gene: TRBV5-1
CDR3 length: 14
CDR3 DNA: TGCGCCAGCAGCCGACAGGGGGGTTACAATGAGCAGTTCTTC
CDR3 protein: CASSRQGGYNEQFF

D gene: -
J gene: TRBJ2-2
clone size: -
V gene: TRBV4-1
CDR3 length: 17
CDR3 DNA: TGCGCCAGCAGCCCGCTTGCGGGGATGGGGAACACCGGGGAGCTGTTTTTT
CDR3 protein: CASSPLAGMGNTGELFF

D gene: -
J gene: TRBJ1-5
clone size: few
V gene: TRBV28
CDR3 length: 14
CDR3 DNA: TGTGCCAGCAGTTTGGGGAGGGTAGGTCAGCCCCAGCATTTT
CDR3 protein: CASSLGRVGQPQHF

D gene: TRBD1
J gene: TRBJ2-3
clone size: -
V gene: TRBV23-1
CDR3 length: 20
CDR3 DNA: TGCGCCAGCAGTCAATCCCCGGGACAGGGGGTACAGACTAGCACAGATACGCAGTATTTT
CDR3 protein: CASSQSPGQGVQTSTDTQYF

D gene: -
J gene: TRBJ1-2
clone size: -
V gene: TRBV12-3/TRBV12-4
CDR3 length: 13
CDR3 DNA: TGTGCCAGCAGTTTCCTGACAGGATATGGCTACACCTTC
CDR3 protein: CASSFLTGYGYTF

D gene: -
J gene: TRBJ1-3
clone size: once
V gene: TRBV11-2
CDR3 length: 13
CDR3 DNA: TGTGCCAGCAGCTTCGGCTCTGGAAACACCATATATTTT
CDR3 protein: CASSFGSGNTIYF

D gene: TRBD2
J gene: TRBJ2-3
clone size: -
V gene: TRBV5-4
CDR3 length: 16
CDR3 DNA: TGTGCCAGCAGCTGGAGGCTAGCGGGAGGGGCAGATACGCAGTATTTT
CDR3 protein: CASSWRLAGGADTQYF

D gene: -
J gene: TRBJ2-2
clone size: -
V gene: TRBV2
CDR3 length: 13
CDR3 DNA: TGTGCCAGCAGTGACATAGACACCGGGGAGCTGTTTTTT
CDR3 protein: CASSDIDTGELFF